What follows are 16 T cell receptor beta chains derived from one specimen sequenced in a study of blood T cell repertoires in COVID-19. The data were produced by immunoSEQ multiplex PCR, yet TCRdb's version contains in-frame clones alone and is incomplete. Of some 220,000 clones in the sample, 86% were seen once. The sequenced material came from PBMCs or T cells enriched from blood (not recorded which). All receptors come from a middle-aged woman with acute COVID-19.

The V and J genes are TRBV12-3 or TRBV12-4 and TRBJ1-1; the D gene is possibly TRBD1 (5 bases). V was shortened by 7 bases and J by 6 bases, with 15 bases between the two germline ends. The CDR3 runs 13 residues. The CDR3 sequence: CASKIQEFAEAFF. The DNA of the CDR3 is TGTGCCAGCAAAATACAGGAATTCGCTGAAGCTTTCTTT.

V usage is TRBV6-5 and J usage is TRBJ2-7; the match to TRBD1 covers 9 bases. Losses at the gene ends were 6 bases for V and 2 bases for J; bases not matched to a gene: 8. The germline CDR1 and CDR2 sequences are MNHEY and SVGAGI. The CDR3 loop spans 15 amino acids. CDR3 loop: CASSKDRGIAYEQYV. CDR3 nucleotide sequence: TGTGCCAGCAGCAAGGACAGGGGCATAGCCTACGAGCAGTACGTC.

The V and J genes are TRBV28 and TRBJ1-6; D remains unclear. Germline V gene sequence: CDR1 MDHEN, CDR2 SYDVKM. V lost 4 bases, J lost 8 bases, and 18 bases lay in between. The CDR3 contains 16 residues. Written as DNA, the CDR3 is TGTGCCAGCAGTTCTTGGCTTCAGGCGCAATATTCACCCCTCCACTTT. Translating it yields CASSSWLQAQYSPLHF.

The chain employs TRBV11-2 and TRBJ1-1, with a weak D call TRBD1 (5 bases). Germline V gene sequence: CDR1 SGHAT, CDR2 FQNNGV. V was pared by 4 bases and J by 4 bases, with 13 bases between. This CDR3 region has 14 residues. In nucleotides, the CDR3 is TGTGCCAGCAGCTCCGTCGGGGGGAGCACTGAAGCTTTCTTT. Residues: CASSSVGGSTEAFF.

V gene TRBV6-2 or TRBV6-3 combines with J gene TRBJ1-1; D not certain. The CDR3 is made up of 10 amino acids. Germline V gene lookup returns CDR1 MNHEY and CDR2 SVGEGT. The germline V and J ends were trimmed by 4 bases and 5 bases, with 2 bases remaining between them. The CDR3 DNA reads as TGTGCCAGCAGTTCAACTGAAGCTTTCTTT. This encodes CASSSTEAFF.

This clone was seen once. The rearrangement joins TRBV30 to TRBJ1-6; perhaps TRBD1 as D (5 bases). The V gene's germline CDR1 is GTSNPN and CDR2 SVGIG (reference sequence). Deletions cut 3 bases from V and 7 bases from J, with 10 bases between. The CDR3 spans 13 residues. Here the CDR3 reads CAWSRQRNSPLHF. CDR3 DNA: TGTGCCTGGAGCCGACAGCGAAATTCACCCCTCCACTTT.

This chain connects TRBV12-3 or TRBV12-4 to TRBJ1-1; D perhaps matches TRBD1 (5 bases). The CDR3 is 13 residues long. Trimming took 6 bases from V and 7 from J, leaving 15 bases between them. This CDR3 is CASRPPGVGEAFF. For the CDR3, the DNA is TGTGCCAGCAGGCCGCCGGGGGTGGGTGAAGCTTTCTTT.

The gene calls are TRBV11-2 and TRBJ1-6; TRBD1 might be the D (6 bases). The CDR3 covers 15 residues. Trimming cost V 4 bases and J 10 bases, with 17 bases left between them. Germline V CDR1 and CDR2: SGHAT, FQNNGV. CDR3 DNA sequence: TGTGCCAGCAGCTCGTCCCGGGGGGCAGGGTCACCCCTCCACTTT. It encodes CASSSSRGAGSPLHF.

The genes are TRBV5-4 and TRBJ2-5; 7 bases agree with TRBD2. Germline assignment: CDR1 SGHNT and CDR2 YYREEE (reference sequence). The V gene end was trimmed by 0 bases and the J gene end by 3 bases; junction bases not matched to a gene: 14. This CDR3 spans 18 amino acids. CDR3 in DNA: TGTGCCAGCAGCTTGGGAGTCTTCCGGGGGGAGAGAGAAGAGACCCAGTACTTC. This encodes CASSLGVFRGEREETQYF.

V and J are TRBV10-2 and TRBJ1-3; no reliable D call. Germline loops: CDR1 WSHSY, CDR2 SAAADI. The CDR3 extends over 15 amino acids. Trimming stripped 0 bases from V and 2 bases from J, with 8 bases between. CDR3: CASSESAPAGNTIYF. In DNA, the CDR3 is TGCGCCAGCAGTGAGTCCGCCCCAGCTGGAAACACCATATATTTT.

V and J are TRBV19 and TRBJ1-1; D remains unclear. This CDR3 spans 13 amino acids. The V end was cut by 5 bases, the J end by 1 base, with 8 bases between. Germline loops: CDR1 LNHDA, CDR2 SQIVND (reference sequence). CDR3 residues: CASSVGGNTEAFF. The CDR3 nucleotides are TGTGCCAGTAGTGTCGGTGGGAACACTGAAGCTTTCTTT.

This clone was seen a handful of times. The chain combines TRBV15 with TRBJ2-1; D ambiguous. Germline loops: CDR1 LNHNV, CDR2 YYDKDF (reference sequence). This CDR3 contains 11 residues. V gave up 3 bases and J gave up 9 bases, with 6 bases separating them. As DNA, the CDR3 is TGTGCCACCAGCAGGACTGGTGAGCAGTTCTTC. Protein sequence: CATSRTGEQFF.

This CDR3 reads CASSLVPGNQPQHF. DNA of the CDR3: TGCGCCAGCAGCTTGGTTCCGGGCAATCAGCCCCAGCATTTT. The chain uses TRBV5-1 and TRBJ1-5; D unclear. Trimming cost V 0 bases and J 2 bases, with 6 bases left between them. This CDR3 is built from 14 residues. In germline, CDR1 is SGHRS, CDR2 YFSETQ.

The gene calls are TRBV3-1 (or the pseudogene TRBV3-2) and TRBJ1-6; a possible D gene is TRBD1 (6 bases). The germline CDR1 and CDR2 sequences are LGHDT and YNNKEL (reference sequence). The CDR3 is 16 amino acids. V was trimmed by 1 base and J by 6 bases, leaving 13 bases between them. In DNA, the CDR3 is TGTGCCAGCAGCCAAGGGACAGTTCACATTAATTCACCCCTCCACTTT. Translated, it gives CASSQGTVHINSPLHF.

The chain has TRBV4-3 and TRBJ1-4; 7 bases match TRBD1. The CDR3 contains 15 residues. The ends lost 0 bases at V and 4 bases at J; junction bases unmatched: 2. Per the germline V gene, CDR1 is LGHNA and CDR2 is YSLEER. The DNA for the CDR3 is TGCGCCAGCAGCCAAGAAGGGACAGATAATGAAAAACTGTTTTTT. As protein: CASSQEGTDNEKLFF.

J is TRBJ1-2 and V is TRBV7-9, with 7 bases fitting TRBD1. The germline gives CDR1 SEHNR, CDR2 FQNEAQ (reference sequence). This CDR3 spans 14 amino acids. Losses at the gene ends were 5 bases for V and 4 bases for J; bases not matched to a gene: 7. CDR3: CASSPGGLSYGYTF. CDR3 nucleotides: TGTGCCAGCAGCCCAGGGGGTTTGAGCTATGGCTACACCTTC.